Presented here are 15 T cell receptor beta chains from one specimen sequenced in a study of blood T cell repertoires in COVID-19. Clones were sequenced by immunoSEQ multiplex PCR, and TCRdb holds only the in-frame ones, with some missing. The repertoire holds approximately 150,000 clones, with around 90% as singletons. The sequenced material came from peripheral blood. The receptors originated from a man between 65 and 85 years old with acute or convalescent COVID-19.

The chain is built from TRBV10-1 and TRBJ2-1, with TRBD2 identical over 8 bases. CDR1 WNHNN and CDR2 SYGVQD come from the germline V gene (reference sequence). The CDR3 totals 15 residues. The ends lost 3 bases at V and 5 bases at J; junction bases unmatched: 6. CDR3 bases: TGCGCCAGCAGTGATGGCGCTAGCGGGCACAATGAGCAGTTCTTC. It codes for CASSDGASGHNEQFF.

The genes are TRBV18 and TRBJ2-5; D unresolved. V lost 3 bases and J 9 bases, leaving 14 bases between the germline ends. The CDR3 length is 13 residues. The germline V gene has CDR1 KGHSH and CDR2 LQKENI. The CDR3 coding sequence is TGTGCCAGCTCACCCCAAGGTAGCCCAGCCCAGTACTTC. It yields the protein CASSPQGSPAQYF.

This chain connects TRBV7-9 to TRBJ2-5, with D maybe TRBD1 (5 bases). Germline CDR1 reads SEHNR; CDR2 reads FQNEAQ (reference sequence). The V gene lost 1 base and the J gene lost 0 bases, with 12 bases spanning the gap. This CDR3 has 16 residues. The CDR3 nucleotides read TGTGCCAGCAGCTTAGGTAGGGGTGACTACCAAGAGACCCAGTACTTC. Translating it yields CASSLGRGDYQETQYF.

The gene calls are TRBV7-9 and TRBJ1-1; D call uncertain. Looked up from germline, CDR1 is SEHNR and CDR2 is FQNEAQ (reference sequence). The V end lost 5 bases, the J end lost 3 bases, and 10 bases lay between the germline ends. The CDR3 is 13 amino acids. CDR3 loop: CASSQTADTEAFF. CDR3 sequence (DNA): TGTGCCAGCAGCCAGACGGCGGACACTGAAGCTTTCTTT.

This rearrangement joins TRBV6-5 to TRBJ2-2, with TRBD1 as a possible D gene (5 bases). Germline V gene data show CDR1 as MNHEY and CDR2 as SVGAGI. CDR3 length: 15 residues. Between the trimmed V and J ends, which lost 6 bases and 1 base, there was a span of 12 bases. The CDR3: CASRRGRMNTGELFF. In nucleotides, the CDR3 is TGTGCCAGCAGAAGGGGTCGGATGAACACCGGGGAGCTGTTTTTT.

The CDR3 DNA reads TGTGCCAGCAGCCTCCAAACAGGGGGCAATCAGCCCCAGCATTTT. Translating gives CASSLQTGGNQPQHF. The V and J genes are TRBV11-2 and TRBJ1-5, with 7 positions matching TRBD1. The trim removed 5 bases at V and 2 bases at J, leaving 6 bases unmatched. The CDR3 extends over 15 amino acids. CDR1 is SGHAT, CDR2 FQNNGV, per germline.

The table lists this clone with a few counts. The chain couples TRBV7-9 to TRBJ2-7; 7 bases fit TRBD1. This CDR3 is built from 11 residues. After removal of 5 bases from V and 7 bases from J, the junction contained 2 bases not matched to a gene. CDR1 and CDR2 (germline): SEHNR, FQNEAQ (reference sequence). DNA for the CDR3: TGTGCCAGCAGCCAGGGGGAAGAGCAGTACTTC. This codes for CASSQGEEQYF.

This chain uses TRBV5-1 with TRBJ1-1; D remains ambiguous. The CDR3 has 15 residues. Germline-derived CDR1 and CDR2 are SGHRS and YFSETQ. V was clipped by 0 bases and J by 1 base, with 10 bases between them. The chain's CDR3 is CASSLGRLSNTEAFF. Written as DNA, the CDR3 is TGCGCCAGCAGCTTGGGGCGGCTATCGAACACTGAAGCTTTCTTT.

CDR3 DNA: TGTGCCAGCAGTATCTCGACTAGCAGCAATGAGCAGTTCTTC. Amino acid sequence: CASSISTSSNEQFF. The rearrangement joins TRBV6-5 to TRBJ2-1; TRBD2 agrees at 7 bases. The CDR3 runs 14 residues. The V segment lost 5 bases and the J segment 6 bases; nucleotides outside the gene matches: 7. CDR1 is MNHEY and CDR2 is SVGAGI in the germline V gene.

The V gene is TRBV19, the J gene TRBJ2-6, with a weak D call TRBD2 (5 bases). V was shortened by 5 bases and J by 1 base, with 6 bases between the two germline ends. The CDR3 extends over 14 amino acids. Germline CDR1 LNHDA, CDR2 SQIVND (reference sequence). CDR3 region: CASSEGSGANVLTF. CDR3 DNA sequence: TGTGCCAGTAGTGAGGGTTCTGGGGCCAACGTCCTGACTTTC.

V gene TRBV10-2 combines with J gene TRBJ1-5; D is undetermined. V lost 6 bases and J lost 4, with 7 bases in between. The CDR3 totals 12 residues. CDR1 WSHSY and CDR2 SAAADI come from the germline V gene. CDR3 sequence reads: CASRGGNQPQHF. The CDR3 DNA is TGCGCCAGCAGGGGAGGGAATCAGCCCCAGCATTTT.

The chain recombines TRBV3-1 (or the pseudogene TRBV3-2) with TRBJ2-2; TRBD2 matches 8 bases. Trimming at V came to 0 bases and at J to 7 bases, leaving 4 bases not matched to a gene. Germline CDR1 LGHDT, CDR2 YNNKEL (reference sequence). This CDR3 contains 15 residues. For the CDR3, the DNA is TGTGCCAGCAGCCAAGAACTGCGGGGGGTCGGGGAGCTGTTTTTT. It translates to CASSQELRGVGELFF.

The V gene is TRBV6-5, the J gene TRBJ1-1; 7 nucleotides match TRBD1. The CDR3 runs 14 residues. Germline values: CDR1 MNHEY, CDR2 SVGAGI. Trimming took 6 bases from V and 3 from J; bases not matched to a gene: 7. CDR3 nucleotides: TGTGCCAGCAGAACAGGGGTGGTGGACACTGAAGCTTTCTTT. Its protein product is CASRTGVVDTEAFF.

The chain combines TRBV29-1 with TRBJ1-1, with D possibly matching TRBD1 (6 bases). Per germline, CDR1 SQVTM and CDR2 ANQGSEA. The germline V and J ends were trimmed by 6 bases and 9 bases, with 20 bases remaining between them. The CDR3 contains 13 residues. The CDR3 loop is CSVNFRGERKAFF. The CDR3 DNA is TGCAGCGTAAACTTCAGGGGTGAGAGGAAAGCTTTCTTT.

V gene TRBV30 combines with J gene TRBJ1-2, with 10 nucleotides matching TRBD1. Germline loops: CDR1 GTSNPN, CDR2 SVGIG (reference sequence). The J segment lost 4 bases and the V segment lost 5 bases, leaving 7 bases of the junction unmatched. This CDR3 region has 14 residues. This CDR3 is CAWSGTGESYGYTF. Written as DNA, the CDR3 is TGTGCCTGGTCCGGGACAGGGGAGAGCTATGGCTACACCTTC.